One sample yielded the 18 T cell receptor beta chains listed below, sequenced in a study of Tregs in tolerant kidney transplant recipients. Measured with immunoSEQ multiplex PCR; TCRdb has only the in-frame clones, and not every one. The table records around 16,000 clones, more than 90% of them present only once. The sample consisted of CD8+ T cells from blood. The receptors here all came from a human donor in good health.

This clone occurred once. J is TRBJ2-1 and V is TRBV5-5; D call uncertain. This CDR3 is built from 12 residues. V lost 4 bases and J 1 base, leaving 3 bases between the germline ends. Germline lookup yields CDR1 SGHKS and CDR2 YYEKEE (reference sequence). CDR3 residues: CASSRSYNEQFF. CDR3 DNA: TGTGCCAGCAGCAGATCCTACAATGAGCAGTTCTTC.

The CDR3 DNA is TGTGCCAGCTCACCTAGCCCCGGGCCTCTGGAGCAGTACTTC. This gives the protein CASSPSPGPLEQYF. The chain carries TRBV18 and TRBJ2-7; no clear D gene. The CDR3 covers 14 residues. Per the germline V gene, CDR1 is KGHSH and CDR2 is LQKENI. The V end lost 3 bases, the J end lost 7 bases, and 16 bases lay between the germline ends.

The chain couples TRBV27 to TRBJ2-7, with 7 bases aligning to TRBD2. The CDR3 is made up of 15 amino acids. CDR1 and CDR2 from the germline V gene are MNHEY and SMNVEV (reference sequence). V shed 0 bases, J shed 3 bases, and the junction held 5 bases outside the gene matches. The CDR3 DNA reads TGTGCCAGCAGTTTATCCCCGACGGGGGGCTACGAGCAGTACTTC. Translated, it gives CASSLSPTGGYEQYF.

The chain links TRBV5-1 to TRBJ2-1; D gene unclear. Germline CDR1 is SGHRS and CDR2 is YFSETQ. There are 15 residues in the CDR3. Trimming took 7 bases from V and 1 from J, leaving 15 bases between them. The CDR3: CASYSSPVSYNEQFF. DNA of the CDR3: TGCGCCAGCTATAGTTCCCCCGTTTCCTACAATGAGCAGTTCTTC.

The table lists this clone with a few counts. The sample has other DNA sequences that encode this CDR3 too. V is TRBV7-9 and J is TRBJ2-5; 8 bases match TRBD2. There are 14 residues in the CDR3. Germline trimming cut 5 bases from V and 2 bases from J; bases unmatched to any gene: 4. Germline CDR1 SEHNR, CDR2 FQNEAQ (reference sequence). The CDR3 DNA reads TGTGCCAGCAGCCGAGCGGGAGTACAAGAGACCCAGTACTTC. Translation gives CASSRAGVQETQYF.

This clone is a singleton in its sample. The V gene is TRBV7-9, the J gene TRBJ2-1; TRBD2 aligns across 8 bases. The ends lost 5 bases at V and 4 bases at J; junction bases unmatched: 1. Germline V gene sequence: CDR1 SEHNR, CDR2 FQNEAQ (reference sequence). The CDR3 has 13 residues. The DNA for the CDR3 is TGTGCCAGCAGCCGGGGGGGATACAATGAGCAGTTCTTC. It codes for CASSRGGYNEQFF.

V gene TRBV5-4 combines with J gene TRBJ2-7, with 14 bases that match TRBD2. J was trimmed by 2 bases and V by 2 bases; bases with no gene match: 3. The CDR3 spans 16 residues. The germline V gene encodes CDR1 SGHNT and CDR2 YYREEE (reference sequence). CDR3: CASSLPTSGRAYEQYF. CDR3 nucleotide sequence: TGTGCCAGCAGCTTACCGACTAGCGGGAGGGCCTACGAGCAGTACTTC.

V gene TRBV13 combines with J gene TRBJ2-2; D not resolved. CDR1 PRHDT and CDR2 FYEKMQ come from the germline V gene (reference sequence). This CDR3 has 13 amino acids. The V and J ends lost 1 base and 2 bases respectively, with 2 bases between them. CDR3 loop: CASSLDNTGELFF. As DNA, the CDR3 is TGTGCCAGCAGCTTAGACAACACCGGGGAGCTGTTTTTT.

This chain uses TRBV30 with TRBJ1-1; tentatively, D is TRBD1 (5 bases). Germline V gene data show CDR1 as GTSNPN and CDR2 as SVGIG (reference sequence). CDR3 size: 13 residues. The germline V and J ends were trimmed by 0 bases and 6 bases, with 11 bases remaining between them. CDR3 nucleotide sequence: TGTGCCTGGAGTGTAGGTAGGGGCCCTGAAGCTTTCTTT. Protein product: CAWSVGRGPEAFF.

The genes are TRBV28 and TRBJ2-3, with D maybe TRBD1 (6 bases). The CDR3 sequence is 16 residues long. CDR1 is MDHEN, CDR2 SYDVKM, per germline. The V and J ends lost 3 bases and 2 bases respectively, with 15 bases between them. The CDR3 DNA sequence: TGTGCCAGCAGTTTTGAGACAGGCAGTGCCACAGATACGCAGTATTTT. It specifies CASSFETGSATDTQYF.

The chain is built from TRBV4-3 and TRBJ2-7; TRBD1 matches 7 bases. The CDR3 covers 15 residues. Germline CDR1 and CDR2: LGHNA and YSLEER. V lost 1 base and J lost 2; bases outside the gene matches: 5. The CDR3 DNA reads as TGCGCCAGCAGCCAAGTACGGACAGGCCCCTACGAGCAGTACTTC. Translating it yields CASSQVRTGPYEQYF.

This chain links TRBV15 with TRBJ2-7, with D possibly TRBD2 on 5 matching bases. Trimming left V 1 base short and J 6 bases short, with 10 bases between. From germline, CDR1 is LNHNV and CDR2 YYDKDF (reference sequence). This CDR3 comprises 13 residues. CDR3 sequence (DNA): TGTGCCACCAGCAGAGCGAGCAGCGGCGAGCAGTACTTC. Its protein is CATSRASSGEQYF.

This clone was seen a single time. The rearrangement joins TRBV7-8 to TRBJ1-1; unclear D gene. The CDR3 covers 14 residues. Germline V CDR1 and CDR2: SGHVS, FQNEAQ. The V end was cut by 1 base, the J end by 0 bases, with 6 bases between. The CDR3 protein is CASSLDRLNTEAFF. The CDR3 DNA follows: TGTGCCAGCAGCTTAGATCGTCTGAACACTGAAGCTTTCTTT.

This chain connects TRBV25-1 to TRBJ1-6; D may be TRBD1 (5 bases). Trimming removed 7 bases from V and 12 bases from J, with 22 bases in between. CDR3 length: 15 residues. CDR1 is MGHDK and CDR2 is SYGVNS in the germline V gene. DNA of the CDR3: TGTGCCAGCAATACAGGTTTTGGTCTCTCTGGACCCCTCCACTTT. This gives the protein CASNTGFGLSGPLHF.

The chain has TRBV5-1 and TRBJ2-2; D is unresolved. The CDR3 consists of 12 residues. Trimming cost V 2 bases and J 2 bases, with 1 base left between them. Germline lookup yields CDR1 SGHRS and CDR2 YFSETQ. The CDR3 region is CASSFNTGELFF. DNA of the CDR3: TGCGCCAGCAGCTTTAACACCGGGGAGCTGTTTTTT.

The V call is TRBV10-3, the J call TRBJ2-5; perhaps TRBD1 as D (5 bases). The germline gives CDR1 ENHRY, CDR2 SYGVKD. This CDR3 contains 13 residues. Trimming cost V 5 bases and J 4 bases, with 11 bases left between them. CDR3 nucleotide sequence: TGTGCCATCAGTAGGGGCGGATCAGAGACCCAGTACTTC. As protein: CAISRGGSETQYF.

The V gene is TRBV5-1, the J gene TRBJ2-1, with D possibly TRBD1 on 6 matching bases. CDR3 length: 14 amino acids. Germline assignment: CDR1 SGHRS and CDR2 YFSETQ. V lost 2 bases and J 6 bases, leaving 12 bases between the germline ends. CDR3 DNA sequence: TGCGCCAGCAGCTTTACAGGGATGGGCAATGAGCAGTTCTTC. It specifies CASSFTGMGNEQFF.

The V and J genes are TRBV28 and TRBJ1-5, with D hard to call. The length of the CDR3 is 14 residues. V lost 10 bases and J 8 bases, leaving 21 bases between the germline ends. The V gene's germline CDR1 is MDHEN and CDR2 SYDVKM. The chain's CDR3 is CAITGRAYFEPQHF. DNA of the CDR3: TGTGCCATCACGGGTAGGGCTTACTTTGAGCCCCAGCATTTT.